A selection of T cell receptor beta chains follows, all from one sample in a study of human T cells and chemical hapten exposure. Using its own MiXCR run on the RACE reads, TCRdb lists one record per CDR3 protein. The sample includes 150,000 to 200,000 distinct CDR3 sequences, 20% to 25% seen only once; the top ten take about 6.7%. Specimen: whole blood, collected in connection with sensitization to the hapten diphenylcyclopropenone (DPC). The receptors were sampled from a woman between 45 and 65 years old with alopecia areata. Some clones in this sample may be carry-over from other donors' samples. Each CDR3 is given with its conserved first and last residue. A D gene is named only where the DNA matches it firmly. A row's size may be missing; if present it is once, few, many or a size class.

V	size	D	J	CDR3	DNA
TRBV2	NA	NA	TRBJ1-1	CASSRFRDGGRTEAFF	TGTGCCAGCAGTAGATTCAGGGACGGGGGTAGGACTGAAGCTTTCTTT
TRBV11-3	NA	TRBD2	TRBJ2-3	CASSAGLAGADTQYF	TGTGCCAGCAGCGCTGGACTAGCGGGAGCAGATACGCAGTATTTT
TRBV7-2	few	NA	TRBJ2-7	CASRETGTPVGQYF	TGTGCCAGCAGGGAAACGGGGACACCGGTGGGGCAGTACTTC
TRBV12-3/TRBV12-4	NA	NA	TRBJ2-5	CASSLQQETQYF	TGTGCCAGCAGTCTCCAGCAAGAGACCCAGTACTTC
TRBV20-1	few	TRBD1	TRBJ2-3	CSALGQEHRTQYF	TGCAGTGCTCTCGGACAGGAACACAGAACGCAGTATTTT
TRBV19	once	NA	TRBJ2-1	CASSILPPGSYNEQFF	TGTGCCAGTAGTATCCTACCTCCGGGCTCCTACAATGAGCAGTTCTTC
TRBV10-3	few	NA	TRBJ2-3	CAISDYQAMSTDTQYF	TGTGCCATCAGTGACTACCAAGCAATGAGCACAGATACGCAGTATTTT
TRBV7-8	few	TRBD2	TRBJ2-1	CASSPTSGRVDEQFF	TGTGCCAGCAGCCCGACTAGCGGGAGAGTGGATGAGCAGTTCTTC
TRBV6-5	NA	TRBD2	TRBJ2-1	CASSSGTSGYLYNEQFF	TGTGCCAGCAGTTCCGGGACTAGCGGTTACTTATACAATGAGCAGTTCTTC
TRBV10-1	few	NA	TRBJ1-1	CASSRDLDTEAFF	TGCGCCAGCAGTCGGGATCTCGACACTGAAGCTTTCTTT
TRBV18	NA	NA	TRBJ1-1	CASSQTPMNTEAFF	TGTGCCAGCTCACAAACACCTATGAACACTGAAGCTTTCTTT
TRBV29-1	few	TRBD1	TRBJ1-1	CSANTGGNTEAFF	TGCAGCGCAAACACAGGGGGGAACACTGAAGCTTTCTTT
TRBV9	few	NA	TRBJ2-2	CASSVGQTTPGELFF	TGTGCCAGCAGCGTAGGGCAGACAACCCCCGGGGAGCTGTTTTTT
TRBV5-1	few	TRBD2	TRBJ2-3	CASSLLAGNTDTQYF	TGCGCCAGCAGCTTACTAGCGGGTAACACAGATACGCAGTATTTT
TRBV11-2	NA	NA	TRBJ2-1	CASSNTNEQFF	TGTGCCAGCAGCAATACCAATGAGCAGTTCTTC
TRBV20-1	few	NA	TRBJ2-6	CSASNARGGAGANVLTF	TGCAGTGCTAGTAACGCCCGAGGGGGGGCCGGGGCCAACGTCCTGACTTTC
TRBV20-1	few	NA	TRBJ1-3	CSARGLRGSGNTIYF	TGCAGTGCTAGAGGGCTGAGGGGCTCTGGAAACACCATATATTTT
TRBV7-2	few	NA	TRBJ1-5	CASSLTRVGNQPQHF	TGTGCCAGCAGCTTAACCAGGGTTGGCAATCAGCCCCAGCATTTT
TRBV20-1	few	NA	TRBJ1-6	CSASAAGNSPLHF	TGCAGTGCTTCGGCTGCGGGGAATTCACCCCTCCACTTT
TRBV29-1	NA	TRBD1	TRBJ2-7	CSVGGQANYEQYF	TGCAGCGTTGGAGGACAGGCCAACTACGAGCAGTACTTC
TRBV7-2	NA	NA	TRBJ2-2	CASSLDGRYGELFF	TGTGCCAGCAGCTTAGATGGACGGTACGGGGAGCTGTTTTTT
TRBV3-1	NA	TRBD2	TRBJ2-1	CASSLLAGGFTNNEQFF	TGTGCCAGCAGCCTACTAGCGGGGGGATTCACTAACAATGAGCAGTTCTTC
TRBV7-3	few	NA	TRBJ2-1	CASSLIAQPEQFF	TGTGCCAGCAGCTTAATCGCCCAACCCGAGCAGTTCTTC
TRBV18	NA	NA	TRBJ1-1	CASSPGGRGETEAFF	TGTGCCAGCTCACCGGGAGGCCGGGGTGAGACTGAAGCTTTCTTT
TRBV29-1	few	TRBD1	TRBJ2-7	CSVEVQDRASYEQYF	TGCAGCGTTGAAGTACAGGACAGGGCTTCCTACGAGCAGTACTTC
TRBV11-2	NA	NA	TRBJ2-7	CASRGLGGYEQYF	TGTGCCAGCAGAGGACTGGGCGGGTACGAGCAGTACTTC
TRBV29-1	few	NA	TRBJ1-1	CSVGRQMNTEAFF	TGCAGCGTGGGACGACAGATGAACACTGAAGCTTTCTTT
TRBV2	NA	NA	TRBJ2-1	CASSETGVTYNEQFF	TGTGCCAGCAGTGAAACGGGAGTAACCTACAATGAGCAGTTCTTC
TRBV3-1	NA	TRBD2	TRBJ2-3	CASSQASGRGFTDTQYF	TGTGCCAGCAGCCAAGCCAGCGGGAGAGGGTTCACAGATACGCAGTATTTT
TRBV7-8	NA	TRBD1	TRBJ2-6	CASRQLTGSRPGANVLTF	TGTGCCAGCAGACAACTGACAGGGTCCAGGCCTGGGGCCAACGTCCTGACTTTC
TRBV11-1	NA	NA	TRBJ2-7	CASSRGPTGAYEQYF	TGTGCCAGCAGCCGAGGACCCACGGGAGCCTACGAGCAGTACTTC
TRBV7-2	many	TRBD2	TRBJ2-4	CASSFGSGSTDIQYF	TGTGCCAGCAGCTTTGGCAGCGGGAGTACGGACATTCAGTACTTC